This T cell receptor (beta chain) appears in the sequencing data of a study of OX40 agonist ivuxolimab in advanced cancers. Across the whole study: A male proportion of about 84% was recorded, with mean age approximately 57 years and range about 23 to 90. Enrollees could have had prior anti-PD-1, anti-PD-L1 or anti-CTLA-4 therapy, which more than 30% had received.

Study-level results: Several nonresponders also turned out to have low normalized T-cell clonal expansion. The authors did not determine the antigen specificity of the expanded peripheral T cells.

This CDR3 has 14 amino acids. Germline V gene sequence: CDR1 MNHEY, CDR2 SVGAGI. V lost 7 bases, J lost 5 bases, and 18 bases lay in between. The protocol was immunoSEQ multiplex PCR, while the TCRdb copy is restricted to in-frame clones and leaves out a portion. The sample has tens of thousands of clones; 85% are singletons. As to this clone: The antigen is undetermined.

The sequenced sample was CD4+ or CD8+ T cells sorted from blood, obtained in a trial of the OX40 agonist ivuxolimab. This receptor was obtained from an adult with an advanced solid tumor such as melanoma, head and neck, liver or kidney cancer. The J gene is TRBJ2-7, the V gene TRBV6-5; D is perhaps TRBD1 (5 bases). The CDR3 region has the DNA TGTGCCAGCACCCAGACATTCAGGGCCCACGAGCAGTACTTC. Its translation is CASTQTFRAHEQYF.